This T cell receptor beta chain is from a study of T cell responses to AZD1222 COVID-19 vaccine. The study, taken as a whole, reports: Donors, mostly white British, included more females; clonal diversity was possibly underestimated.

The V and J ends lost 4 bases and 7 bases respectively, with 10 bases between them. The CDR3 consists of 13 residues. Germline V CDR1 and CDR2: SEHNR, FQNEAQ (reference sequence). The table came from immunoSEQ multiplex PCR; TCRdb's copy has only in-frame clones and leaves some out. The table lists some 96,000 clones, about nine tenths of them singletons, with about 16% in the top ten. Comments on this clone: The target antigen is unknown.

The material was peripheral blood, obtained 28 days after the second AZD1222 dose. This clonotype was sampled from an adult who received the AZD1222 COVID-19 vaccine. This sequence joins TRBV7-9 and TRBJ2-2, with D possibly TRBD2 on 5 matching bases. CDR3 coding DNA: TGTGCCAGCAGCTCGGCTCGGGGCGGGGAGCTGTTTTTT. Amino acid sequence: CASSSARGGELFF.